Below, 28 T cell receptor beta chains from the same sample are listed, as sequenced in a study of blood T cell repertoires in COVID-19 (dated by TCRdb to the early 2020s). Library creation used the immunoSEQ multiplex PCR assay. The clones in this table, taken by TCRdb from immuneACCESS, are in-frame only. Not every clone is retained; where verified, under half of the shortfall comes from an unresolved V gene, and the cause of the rest is unknown. The sample includes about 240,000 clones, with about 81% observed a single time. 12% of the sample is held by the ten biggest clonotypes. The sample consisted of peripheral blood. The origin of the receptors is a woman between 55 and 75 years old with active or convalescent COVID-19.

CDR3 in amino acids: CASSQGHHRPEGGYTF. The CDR3 bases are TGTGCCAGCAGCCAGGGACACCATCGTCCCGAGGGGGGCTACACCTTC. The chain is built from TRBV3-1 (or the pseudogene TRBV3-2) and TRBJ1-2; possibly TRBD1 for D (6 bases). Germline V gene data show CDR1 as LGHDT and CDR2 as YNNKEL (reference sequence). V lost 3 bases to trimming and J lost 8 bases, with 22 bases between them. CDR3 length: 16 residues.

This chain links TRBV13 with TRBJ1-2; 9 nucleotides align to TRBD1. The CDR3 length is 14 residues. Germline loops: CDR1 PRHDT, CDR2 FYEKMQ (reference sequence). V lost 5 bases to trimming and J lost 4 bases; unmatched junction nucleotides: 5. The CDR3, as DNA: TGTGCCAGCAGCGAACAGGGGGCGAGCTATGGCTACACCTTC. Its protein product is CASSEQGASYGYTF.

The chain has TRBV7-2 and TRBJ2-3; 7 nucleotides align to TRBD1. V trimming: 8 bases; J trimming: 2 bases; junction bases outside the gene matches: 10. The germline V gene has CDR1 SGHTA and CDR2 FQGNSA. The length of the CDR3 is 15 residues. The CDR3 nucleotides are TGTGCCAGCTCAAAGGGGGCCGTGGTCACAGATACGCAGTATTTT. Translation: CASSKGAVVTDTQYF.

The rearrangement uses TRBV9 and TRBJ1-6, with D possibly matching TRBD1 (5 bases). This CDR3 region has 13 residues. Germline CDR1 is SGDLS and CDR2 is YYNGEE. Trimming removed 3 bases from V and 5 bases from J, with 6 bases in between. This chain's CDR3 is CASSGQHNSPLHF. Here the CDR3 DNA reads TGTGCCAGCAGCGGACAGCATAATTCACCCCTCCACTTT.

The gene calls are TRBV29-1 and TRBJ2-2, with D perhaps matching TRBD2 (5 bases). The germline V gene encodes CDR1 SQVTM and CDR2 ANQGSEA. CDR3 size: 13 residues. The V gene lost 6 bases and the J gene lost 5 bases, with 13 bases spanning the gap. The CDR3 bases are TGCAGCGTGGACCCCGGGGTTACCGGGGAGCTGTTTTTT. Residues: CSVDPGVTGELFF.

The chain carries TRBV9 and TRBJ2-3; a weak D match, TRBD2 (5 bases). CDR1 is SGDLS and CDR2 is YYNGEE in the germline V gene. The CDR3 contains 15 residues. The V gene lost 0 bases and the J gene lost 1 base, with 9 bases spanning the gap. The CDR3 is CASSVDQRRTDTQYF. The DNA of the CDR3 is TGTGCCAGCAGCGTAGACCAGCGGCGCACAGATACGCAGTATTTT.

The chain is built from TRBV11-2 and TRBJ1-6; 7 bases map to TRBD1. This CDR3 is 15 amino acids long. The V and J ends lost 1 base and 7 bases, in that order; junction bases with no gene match: 4. Germline V gene sequence: CDR1 SGHAT, CDR2 FQNNGV. CDR3 sequence reads: CASSLGAGGNSPLHF. CDR3 nucleotides: TGTGCCAGCAGCTTAGGTGCAGGGGGAAATTCACCCCTCCACTTT. The full variable domain, in which reference TRBV11-2 and TRBJ1-6 provide the parts outside the CDR3, is EAGVAQSPRYKIIEKRQSVAFWCNPISGHATLYWYQQILGQGPKLLIQFQNNGVVDDSQLPKDRFSAERLKGVDSTLKIQPAKLEDSAVYLCASSLGAGGNSPLHFGNGTRLTVT.

This clone occurred a few times. The CDR3 loop is CASSLTGLVIDTQYF. The CDR3 nucleotides are TGTGCCAGCAGCTTGACGGGACTAGTGATAGATACGCAGTATTTT. The J gene is TRBJ2-3, the V gene TRBV7-6; 8 bases map to TRBD2. The CDR3 is 15 amino acids. Germline CDR1 SGHVS, CDR2 FNYEAQ. Trimming cost V 3 bases and J 5 bases; bases outside gene matches: 7.

The rearrangement joins TRBV6-1 to TRBJ2-7; D is unclear. Germline V gives CDR1 MNHNS, CDR2 SASEGT. With 3 bases removed from V and 1 base from J, the gap between germline ends came to 7 bases. The CDR3 consists of 13 residues. The CDR3 loop is CASSDWLSYEQYF. The DNA of the CDR3 is TGTGCCAGCAGTGATTGGCTTTCCTACGAGCAGTACTTC.

The chain links TRBV6-4 to TRBJ2-1, with 12 bases identical to TRBD2. Germline assignment: CDR1 MRHNA and CDR2 SNTAGT. The CDR3 spans 15 residues. Trimming removed 6 bases from V and 5 bases from J; junction bases left unmatched: 5. CDR3 loop: CASRPTSGGHNEQFF. CDR3 in DNA: TGTGCCAGCAGGCCGACTAGCGGGGGCCACAATGAGCAGTTCTTC.

The rearrangement uses TRBV5-1 and TRBJ1-2, with a weak D call TRBD1 (6 bases). The CDR3 is 15 amino acids. V lost 0 bases, J lost 3 bases, and 12 bases lay in between. Germline CDR1 SGHRS, CDR2 YFSETQ. The CDR3 reads CASSLGLQGYYGYTF. CDR3 DNA sequence: TGCGCCAGCAGCTTGGGTTTACAGGGATACTATGGCTACACCTTC.

This rearrangement joins TRBV7-6 to TRBJ1-4; TRBD1 might be the D (6 bases). In germline, CDR1 is SGHVS, CDR2 FNYEAQ. The CDR3 covers 15 residues. Trimming left V 3 bases short and J 7 bases short, with 15 bases between. The CDR3 nucleotides read TGTGCCAGCAGCTTCGGAGCGGGGGCCGGTGAAAAACTGTTTTTT. Translated, it gives CASSFGAGAGEKLFF. The full variable domain, rest sourced from reference TRBV7-6 and TRBJ1-4, is GAGVSQSPRYKVTKRGQDVALRCDPISGHVSLYWYRQALGQGPEFLTYFNYEAQQDKSGLPNDRFSAERPEGSISTLTIQRTEQRDSAMYRCASSFGAGAGEKLFFGSGTQLSVL.

This chain links TRBV5-1 with TRBJ2-7, with a possible D match to TRBD1 (6 bases). V was trimmed by 1 base and J by 3 bases, leaving 11 bases between them. Germline CDR1 and CDR2: SGHRS and YFSETQ. The length of the CDR3 is 14 residues. DNA of the CDR3: TGCGCCAGCAGCTTGTCGGCAGGGGTCTACGAGCAGTACTTC. It translates to CASSLSAGVYEQYF.

The chain links TRBV6-2 or TRBV6-3 to TRBJ1-5, with D possibly being TRBD1 (6 bases). Germline CDR1 is MNHEY and CDR2 is SVGEGT. The CDR3 covers 13 residues. Trimming stripped 5 bases from V and 5 bases from J, with 10 bases between. CDR3 nucleotide sequence: TGTGCCAGCAGTCAAAACAGGGATCAGCCCCAGCATTTT. This encodes CASSQNRDQPQHF.

The V gene is TRBV2, the J gene TRBJ1-1; D may be TRBD1 (5 bases). This CDR3 region has 13 residues. CDR1 and CDR2 from the germline V gene are SNHLY and FYNNEI. Trimming took off 6 bases at V and 5 bases at J, with 13 bases between the two ends. CDR3 nucleotide sequence: TGTGCCAGCAGGACAGAGATGTATACTGAAGCTTTCTTT. Translating gives CASRTEMYTEAFF.

The chain combines TRBV18 with TRBJ2-7; 8 bases fit TRBD1. The junction had 12 bases not matched to a gene; V was cut back by 6 bases and J by 5 bases. The CDR3 has 15 residues. Per the germline V gene, CDR1 is KGHSH and CDR2 is LQKENI. CDR3: CASSLTPPTGDEQYF. The CDR3 region has the DNA TGTGCCAGCTCCCTAACCCCTCCGACAGGGGACGAGCAGTACTTC.

The count of this clone is one. The J gene is TRBJ2-1, the V gene TRBV5-6, with 7 nucleotides matching TRBD2. V lost 1 base and J lost 2; bases outside the gene matches: 3. The CDR3 has 15 residues. Germline values: CDR1 SGHDT, CDR2 YYEEEE. The CDR3 nucleotides read TGTGCCAGCAGCTTGAGCGGGGCCCCCTACAATGAGCAGTTCTTC. Translated, it gives CASSLSGAPYNEQFF.

The chain combines TRBV6-1 with TRBJ1-2; tentatively, D is TRBD1 (6 bases). Germline assignment: CDR1 MNHNS and CDR2 SASEGT. V lost 6 bases to trimming and J lost 5 bases, with 19 bases between them. The CDR3 length is 15 residues. The CDR3 is CASSYDAWTVYGYTF. Written as DNA, the CDR3 is TGTGCCAGCAGCTATGATGCCTGGACAGTTTATGGCTACACCTTC.

The rearrangement uses TRBV5-1 and TRBJ2-3; 10 bases are a match to TRBD2. The CDR3 contains 16 residues. V shed 4 bases, J shed 2 bases, and the junction held 7 bases outside the gene matches. The germline gives CDR1 SGHRS, CDR2 YFSETQ. CDR3 amino acids: CASSAPLAGVTDTQYF. The DNA of the CDR3 is TGCGCCAGCAGCGCCCCGCTAGCGGGGGTCACAGATACGCAGTATTTT.

This clone has a handful of counts. This sequence joins TRBV27 and TRBJ2-1; TRBD1 matches 8 bases. The CDR3 consists of 16 residues. The V and J ends lost 4 bases and 0 bases, in that order; junction bases with no gene match: 5. Germline assignment: CDR1 MNHEY and CDR2 SMNVEV (reference sequence). The CDR3 DNA sequence: TGTGCCAGCAGTTCGCCCGGACAGGGCTCCTACAATGAGCAGTTCTTC. Residues: CASSSPGQGSYNEQFF.

The chain has TRBV19 and TRBJ1-2, with 9 positions matching TRBD1. CDR3 length equals 15 residues. Trimming at V came to 5 bases and at J to 2 bases, leaving 6 bases not matched to a gene. Germline V gives CDR1 LNHDA, CDR2 SQIVND (reference sequence). The CDR3, as DNA: TGTGCCAGTAGTGCCACAGGGGGCGAAAACTATGGCTACACCTTC. Its translation: CASSATGGENYGYTF.

The V call is TRBV3-1 (or the pseudogene TRBV3-2), the J call TRBJ1-5; D unresolved. This CDR3 spans 13 amino acids. Germline CDR1 is LGHDT and CDR2 is YNNKEL (reference sequence). With 1 base removed from V and 5 bases from J, the gap between germline ends came to 6 bases. CDR3 loop: CASSQGVHQPQHF. The DNA for the CDR3 is TGTGCCAGCAGCCAAGGCGTACATCAGCCCCAGCATTTT.

The chain is built from TRBV7-9 and TRBJ1-4; 10 bases align to TRBD1. The germline gives CDR1 SEHNR, CDR2 FQNEAQ (reference sequence). The CDR3 loop spans 13 amino acids. V was pared by 6 bases and J by 8 bases, with 3 bases of the junction left unmatched. CDR3 DNA sequence: TGTGCCAGCAGGAAGGACAGGGGGGAAAAACTGTTTTTT. Its protein product is CASRKDRGEKLFF.

The chain couples TRBV5-6 to TRBJ2-7; the D gene is possibly TRBD1 (6 bases). Trimming cost V 8 bases and J 5 bases, with 20 bases left between them. The CDR3 loop spans 14 amino acids. Germline V gene sequence: CDR1 SGHDT, CDR2 YYEEEE. This chain's CDR3 is CARARTGNGDEQYF. The CDR3, as DNA: TGTGCCAGAGCCCGCACAGGGAACGGGGACGAGCAGTACTTC.

The chain employs TRBV18 and TRBJ1-1, with a weak D call TRBD1 (6 bases). Germline V gene lookup returns CDR1 KGHSH and CDR2 LQKENI. The V gene lost 8 bases and the J gene lost 0 bases, with 10 bases spanning the gap. This CDR3 region has 13 residues. The CDR3 is CASQQGMNTEAFF. The CDR3 DNA reads as TGTGCCAGCCAACAGGGAATGAACACTGAAGCTTTCTTT.

The chain recombines TRBV11-2 with TRBJ2-7; 8 nucleotides line up with TRBD1. CDR1 is SGHAT, CDR2 FQNNGV, per germline. J lost 2 bases, V lost 7 bases, and 7 bases had no gene match. The CDR3 covers 14 residues. The CDR3 reads CASTPGTGAYEQYF. In nucleotides, the CDR3 is TGTGCCAGCACCCCTGGGACAGGAGCCTACGAGCAGTACTTC.

The chain links TRBV7-2 to TRBJ1-6; TRBD1 matches at 8 bases. Germline CDR1 is SGHTA and CDR2 is FQGNSA. V gave up 5 bases and J gave up 3 bases; unmatched junction bases: 3. The CDR3 length is 15 residues. The CDR3 DNA follows: TGTGCCAGCAGCGGGACAGGTCTCTATAATTCACCCCTCCACTTT. It yields the protein CASSGTGLYNSPLHF.

The chain recombines TRBV7-9 with TRBJ2-1, with D perhaps TRBD2 (5 bases). This CDR3 is 12 amino acids long. Trimming removed 8 bases at V and 5 bases at J, with 10 bases between. CDR1 and CDR2 (germline): SEHNR, FQNEAQ (reference sequence). CDR3 DNA sequence: TGTGCCAGCGGAGCGGACCACAATGAGCAGTTCTTC. This sequence encodes CASGADHNEQFF.